This T cell receptor (beta chain) was sequenced in a study of Graves' ophthalmopathy and Graves' hyperthyroidism. General study results and limits: Detection in blood was also observed for most expanded thyroid clonotypes above 0.001 frequency.

Beta-chain TCR CDR3 regions were amplified from RNA transcripts. Scientists carried out first-round RT-PCR using HTBI primers and then a second-round multiplex PCR. TCRdb re-called the multiplex PCR reads through MiXCR, storing one row per CDR3 protein. The sample has hundreds of thousands of distinct CDR3 sequences; under 25% are singletons. Patients were excluded if they had other autoimmune diseases or uncontrolled infections, and likewise if pregnancy or lactation applied. Diagnostic conclusions were grounded in clinical symptoms, serum thyroxine, TRAb, thyroid ultrasound and orbital computed tomography. In its sample, this clonotype was seen many times. Antigen specificity is unknown. V lost 10 bases and J lost 3; bases outside the gene matches: 8. CDR3 size: 14 residues. Germline V lookup: CDR1 MNHNS, CDR2 SASEGT.

The origin of this receptor is a woman aged 18-29 years with stable Graves' hyperthyroidism. The chain combines TRBV6-1 with TRBJ1-2, with 10 bases matching TRBD1. Sequencing input: peripheral blood. The CDR3 region is CATLDRGRDYGYTF. The CDR3 coding sequence is TGTGCCACCCTCGACAGGGGGCGAGACTATGGCTACACCTTC.